This paragraph reports one TCR beta chain. The clone's antigen remains unknown. The record has no base qualities; no much larger clone is one base away. TCRB CDR3 regions were amplified with the immunoSEQ multiplex PCR using forward primers for 54 TRBV segments and reverse primers for 13 TRBJ segments. Pre-culture CD4+ samples were sequenced at deep resolution, targeting approximately 200,000 T cell genomes. Sequencing of the amplicons on an Illumina HiSeq System generated 87 bp reads spanning the CDR3. Under the source paper's analysis protocol: PCR and sequencing errors in the reads were corrected, and alignment to IMGT reference sequences was used to define CDR3 regions. Synthetic template pools were used to estimate the numbers of templates and unique rearrangements. Clonality was calculated as 1 minus Pielou's evenness. Richness was estimated with the Daley-Smith estimator. Repertoire overlap was measured with Morisita's index. Clones present in cultured samples but not detected in the pre-culture repertoire of the same donor were defined as low-abundance clones. TCRdb retrieved this table from immuneACCESS and kept in-frame rearrangements only. Not all clones are present; in checked studies, unresolved V genes account for under half, and no reason is known for the remainder. V, J and clone size reflect that table, while D and trimming were determined from the DNA. This sample is represented by some 120,000 clones; 80% to 95% of them were singletons. 0.27% of the sample is taken by the ten largest.

The sample comes from a study of T cell repertoires and HLA-DP antigens (dated by TCRdb to 2016 to 2019). Notes on the research overall: Using HeLa cells transduced to present allogeneic HLA-DP, the study set up an in vitro model of CD4+ T cell alloreactivity. The two alloantigens modelled structurally similar versus dissimilar alloantigens, differing from self at one and approximately 11 peptide-binding groove amino acids, respectively. Average DNA input was roughly 220 ng for sorted CD137+CD4+ samples, compared with 1,200 ng for pre-culture CD4+ samples. Of the three donors, two were male and one was female, with ages ranging from the 18-to-29 band to the 60-to-69 band. The research as a whole found: Sorted CD137+ cells showed similar clonality against both alloantigens (approximately 0.36), much higher than the clonality of pre-culture samples (roughly 0.04). Clones undetected before culture had an average cumulative frequency of approximately 36% against one allele versus 50% to 55% against the other. The naive and memory CD4+ repertoires were not analysed as separate populations. The study was limited by having just a few donors, by relying on a non-physiological HeLa antigen-presenting system, and by using total CD4+ cells as responders.

CDR1 and CDR2, per the germline V gene, are SGDLS and YYNGEE. The CDR3 covers 13 residues, taking in both the cysteine and the phenylalanine. Only the CDR3 part of the read is kept: 39 bases, read in frame from the first base. The junction carries 13 bases between V and J, which are trimmed by 5 bases and 5 bases respectively. Magnetic bead negative selection was used to isolate untouched CD4+ T cells from Ficoll-separated PBMC, with purity averaging 97.7%. Magnetic beads were used to isolate untouched CD4+ T cells from Ficoll-separated PBMC, giving roughly 98% purity with negligible CD8+ contamination. Peripheral blood mononuclear cells were supplied by the buffy coats of three healthy blood donors, who served as the study donors. All three donors were CMV seronegative. The DNeasy Blood & Tissue Kit was used for extraction of genomic DNA. Genomic DNA from sorted CD137+CD4+ cells and from pre-culture CD4+ baseline samples of each subject was subjected to TCRB sequencing.

This TCR was sampled from a woman aged 18-30 years in good health and CMV-seronegative. The chain joins TRBV9 to TRBJ2-5; TRBD1 might be the D gene, on 6 matching bases. Sequencing input: CD4+ T cells from PBMCs. CDR3 loop: CASSWAGEETQYF. The nucleotide sequence reads as follows: TGTGCCAGCAGTTGGGCAGGGGAGGAGACCCAGTACTTC.